A selection of T cell receptor beta chains follows, all from one sample in a study of T cells in Graves' hyperthyroidism and ophthalmopathy. TCRdb itself ran the multiplex PCR reads through MiXCR, one entry per CDR3 protein. The sample consists of 300,000 or so distinct CDR3 sequences, 15% to 20% of them appearing once. Sequenced: blood. Every receptor here comes from a woman aged 60-75 years with Graves' ophthalmopathy. CDR3s include the opening cysteine and the closing phenylalanine or tryptophan. Each record gives: J gene, D gene, CDR3 length, V gene, clone size, CDR3 DNA, CDR3 protein. A D gene is named only where the DNA matches it firmly. The listing skips clone size in some rows; elsewhere it reads once, few, many or a size class.

TRBJ2-1 . 17 TRBV6-1 many TGTGCCAGCAGAAGACAGGCCACAGTCAAACACTACAATGAGCAGTTCTTC CASRRQATVKHYNEQFF
TRBJ1-5 . 13 TRBV2 many TGTGCCAGCAGTGACGAAGGAAATCAGCCCCAGCATTTT CASSDEGNQPQHF
TRBJ2-1 . 18 TRBV20-1 many TGCAGTGCTAGTCAGCTGGGAGGGGGGGAAGGATCCTACAATGAGCAGTTCTTC CSASQLGGGEGSYNEQFF
TRBJ2-7 . 12 TRBV12-3/TRBV12-4 many TGTGCCAGCAGTGCTGACCCCTACGAGCAGTACTTC CASSADPYEQYF
TRBJ2-1 . 15 TRBV9 . TGTGCCAGCAGCGTTGCCCCCACAGCCTACAATGAGCAGTTCTTC CASSVAPTAYNEQFF
TRBJ2-1 . 15 TRBV24-1 many TGTGCCACCAGTGGGTCTAGCGGGGGACAGGGTGAGCAGTTCTTC CATSGSSGGQGEQFF
TRBJ1-5 . 17 TRBV12-5 many TGTGCTAGTGGTTTGGCTCAGGGTTCTCGAAGCAATCAGCCCCAGCATTTT CASGLAQGSRSNQPQHF
TRBJ2-1 . 13 TRBV7-3 many TGTGCCAGCAGCTTCGACTTCTACAATGAGCAGTTCTTC CASSFDFYNEQFF
TRBJ2-7 TRBD2 14 TRBV9 . TGTGCCAGCAGCCCCCGACTAGCGGGAGTCGAGCAGTACTTC CASSPRLAGVEQYF
TRBJ2-3 . 16 TRBV2 many TGTGCCAGCAGTGAAGCGCTTCGGGGCTTCACAGATACGCAGTATTTT CASSEALRGFTDTQYF
TRBJ2-2 TRBD1 17 TRBV18 few TGTGCCAGCTCATCACGCCGTGGACAGGGGTTCGCCGGGGAGCTGTTTTTT CASSSRRGQGFAGELFF
TRBJ2-5 TRBD2 17 TRBV6-1 many TGTGCCAGCAGTTACAGCGGGACTAGCGGGGGACAAGAGACCCAGTACTTC CASSYSGTSGGQETQYF
TRBJ2-5 . 13 TRBV12-5 . TGTGCTAGTGGTTTGGGTTCGGGGGAGACCCAGTACTTC CASGLGSGETQYF
TRBJ2-7 TRBD1 15 TRBV7-2 many TGTGCCAGCAGCTTCGTACCGGGACAGGGCTACGAGCAGTACTTC CASSFVPGQGYEQYF
TRBJ1-6 . 14 TRBV2 many TGTGCCAGCAGGACCGACGTGAAGAATTCACCCCTCCACTTT CASRTDVKNSPLHF
TRBJ2-7 . 13 TRBV2 many TGTGCCAGCAGTCTAGACTCCTACTACGAGCAGTACTTC CASSLDSYYEQYF
TRBJ2-1 . 15 TRBV6-2/TRBV6-3 many TGTGCCAGCACAGGTTTTTCAGGCCCTGGGGGTGAGCAGTTCTTC CASTGFSGPGGEQFF
TRBJ1-5 . 17 TRBV19 few TGTGCCAGTAGTATTCACGGGAGAGGGAATAGCAATCAGCCCCAGCATTTT CASSIHGRGNSNQPQHF
TRBJ2-7 TRBD1 14 TRBV9 . TGTGCCAGCAGCGCCGGGACAGGGCATTACGAGCAGTACTTC CASSAGTGHYEQYF
TRBJ2-7 TRBD1 13 TRBV29-1 . TGCAGCGTTTCGACAGGGGAGGCCTACGAGCAGTACTTC CSVSTGEAYEQYF
TRBJ2-7 . 13 TRBV11-3 many TGTGCCAGCAGCCCCGCCGGGGTCTACGAGCAGTACTTC CASSPAGVYEQYF
TRBJ2-1 TRBD2 14 TRBV12-3/TRBV12-4 many TGTGCCAGCAGGACTAGCGGGGGGGGCAATGAGCAGTTCTTC CASRTSGGGNEQFF
TRBJ1-5 . 14 TRBV20-1 many TGCAGTGCTAGAGATAGAGGCGAGGATCAGCCCCAGCATTTT CSARDRGEDQPQHF
TRBJ2-7 TRBD2 15 TRBV4-3 . TGCGCCAGCAGCCAAGCGGGACTAGCGGCCTACGAGCAGTACTTC CASSQAGLAAYEQYF
TRBJ2-1 . 13 TRBV20-1 . TGCGGACAGAGCGGGATCTCCTACAATGAGCAGTTCTTC CGQSGISYNEQFF
TRBJ2-7 TRBD2 15 TRBV27 many TGTGCCAGCAGTCCCACGGCGGGAGTTGGAAACGAGCAGTACTTC CASSPTAGVGNEQYF
TRBJ2-7 TRBD1 15 TRBV7-2 many TGTGCCAGCAGTCTCGGACAGGGGGATATCTACGAGCAGTACTTC CASSLGQGDIYEQYF
TRBJ2-3 . 14 TRBV9 . TGTGCCAGCAGCGTCCAAACAGGGACCGATACGCAGTATTTT CASSVQTGTDTQYF
TRBJ2-2 . 14 TRBV29-1 few TGCAGCGCCGTACCGGGACAATCCACCGGGGAGCTGTTTTTT CSAVPGQSTGELFF
TRBJ2-5 . 15 TRBV11-2 many TGTGCCAGCAGCTTAGGATCACGGGGTGGGGAGACCCAGTACTTC CASSLGSRGGETQYF
TRBJ2-1 TRBD1 15 TRBV9 once TGTGCCAGCAGCACAGGGACAGGGGGTAAAAATGAGCAGTTCTTC CASSTGTGGKNEQFF
TRBJ2-7 . 13 TRBV5-1 many TGCGCCAGCAGCTTCCCCCGGTCCCACGAGCAGTACTTC CASSFPRSHEQYF
TRBJ2-7 TRBD2 15 TRBV28 . TGTGCCAGCAGTTTTATTCTAGCGGGGGGCCAGAAGCAGTACTTC CASSFILAGGQKQYF
TRBJ1-5 . 15 TRBV4-3 many TGCGCCAGCAGCCAAGATTACAGCTCTTATCAGCCCCAGCATTTT CASSQDYSSYQPQHF
TRBJ2-4 . 14 TRBV19 few TGTGCCAGTAGAAAGATAAGCGGAAAAAACATTCAGTACTTC CASRKISGKNIQYF
TRBJ1-6 . 15 TRBV7-8 . TGTGCCAGCAGCGGAGCGGGACGGCCCTATTCACCCCTCCACTTT CASSGAGRPYSPLHF
TRBJ1-2 TRBD1 15 TRBV12-3/TRBV12-4 . TGTGCCAGCAGTTTGGGACAGGGAAGTGGGTATGGCTACACCTTC CASSLGQGSGYGYTF
TRBJ2-7 TRBD1 14 TRBV28 . TGTGCCAGCAGACCCAGGGACAGCCCCTACGAGCAGTACTTC CASRPRDSPYEQYF
TRBJ2-7 . 13 TRBV29-1 . TGCAGCGTTGTTTTTGTGCTGGGTTACGAGCAGTACTTC CSVVFVLGYEQYF
TRBJ2-1 . 16 TRBV28 few TGTGCCAGCAGTTTATCCCAGGGGGGGGCCTACAATGAGCAGTTCTTC CASSLSQGGAYNEQFF
TRBJ2-3 . 15 TRBV5-5 many TGTGCCAGCAGCGCGGGCGGGGGCCTCGGAGATACGCAGTATTTT CASSAGGGLGDTQYF
TRBJ2-1 . 13 TRBV6-1 many TGTGCCAGCTCAAGTTACTCCTACAATGAGCAGTTCTTC CASSSYSYNEQFF
TRBJ2-5 . 14 TRBV29-1 many TGCAGCGTTGCGGGGACAACTACTCAAGAGACCCAGTACTTC CSVAGTTTQETQYF
TRBJ2-7 . 15 TRBV5-6 few TGTGCCAGCAGCCGATTCGGACAGAGGATCTACGAGCAGTACTTC CASSRFGQRIYEQYF
TRBJ2-2 . 14 TRBV7-3 many TGTGCCAGCAGCTTGGGCAGATACACCGGGGAGCTGTTTTTT CASSLGRYTGELFF
TRBJ1-3 TRBD1 16 TRBV9 few TGTGCCAGCAGCACACGGGACAGGACCTCTGGAAACACCATATATTTT CASSTRDRTSGNTIYF
TRBJ1-5 . 15 TRBV19 . TGTGCCAGTACAAGGGGTACGGGGGCGGATCAGCCCCAGCATTTT CASTRGTGADQPQHF
TRBJ2-1 TRBD2 17 TRBV5-1 many TGCGCCAGCAGCTTGGAGCCGGGAGGGCCCTCCTACAATGAGCAGTTCTTC CASSLEPGGPSYNEQFF
TRBJ1-5 . 14 TRBV3-1 many TGTGCCAGCAGCCCCCGAATGGTGAATCAGCCCCAGCATTTT CASSPRMVNQPQHF
TRBJ2-3 TRBD2 17 TRBV3-1 few TGTGCCAGCAGCCAAGAGGTTAAGAGACTAGCGGTGAGGACGCAGTATTTT CASSQEVKRLAVRTQYF
TRBJ1-2 . 14 TRBV7-8 few TGTGCCAGCAGCTTACGATTAGGGGAAAATGGCTACACCTTC CASSLRLGENGYTF
TRBJ1-1 . 13 TRBV29-1 few TGCAGCGTCATTAGAGGGGGGAACACTGAAGCTTTCTTT CSVIRGGNTEAFF
TRBJ2-1 TRBD1 17 TRBV6-4 few TGTGCCAGCAGTGATGGGACAGGGAGAAATTATGGGAATGAGCAGTTCTTC CASSDGTGRNYGNEQFF